The 18 T cell receptor beta chains presented below share a single source sample, sequenced in a study of CD8 T cells in ankylosing spondylitis. TCRdb used MiXCR to reprocess the 5' RACE reads, holding one entry per CDR3 protein. The sample lists about 240,000 distinct CDR3 sequences; 8.6% were seen once. Sequencing was done on a sample of blood, either unsorted or a sorted T cell fraction (not recorded which). These receptors were collected from a male donor with ankylosing spondylitis or in good health (not recorded which).

Regarding this clonotype: A read error is possible here, since a much larger clone lies one base away. This chain's CDR3 is CVWSAGGHTEAFF. The CDR3 coding sequence is TGTGTCTGGAGTGCAGGGGGGCACACTGAAGCTTTCTTT. The chain employs TRBV30 and TRBJ1-1; 7 nucleotides align to TRBD1. From germline, CDR1 is GTSNPN and CDR2 SVGIG (reference sequence). This CDR3 is built from 13 residues.

The genes are TRBV30 and TRBJ2-5; D is unresolved. The CDR3 sequence is 13 residues long. CDR1 is GTSNPN, CDR2 SVGIG, per germline (reference sequence). Trimming pared 1 base from V and 0 bases from J, leaving 6 bases between. CDR3 amino acids: CAWSDGNQETQYF. In nucleotides, the CDR3 is TGTGCCTGGAGTGACGGAAACCAAGAGACCCAGTACTTC.

Ten or more counts support this clonotype. V usage is TRBV24-1 and J usage is TRBJ2-5; D may correspond to TRBD1 or TRBD2 (5 bases each). V lost 4 bases and J lost 2, with 16 bases in between. Germline assignment: CDR1 KGHDR and CDR2 SFDVKD. The CDR3 sequence is 16 residues long. The CDR3 region has the DNA TGTGCCACCAGTGACCCTCGACCGGGGCTTCAAGAGACCCAGTACTTC. Its protein product is CATSDPRPGLQETQYF.

This clonotype was observed many times. The V gene is TRBV4-3, the J gene TRBJ2-2; 9 positions match TRBD1. V shed 0 bases and J 7 bases; nucleotides not matched to a gene: 12. This CDR3 is built from 18 residues. Germline lookup yields CDR1 LGHNA and CDR2 YSLEER. The CDR3 sequence: CASSQESGQGLMGGELFF. The DNA for the CDR3 is TGCGCCAGCAGCCAAGAGTCGGGACAGGGTCTGATGGGCGGGGAGCTGTTTTTT.

This clonotype was recorded at least ten times. The chain couples TRBV6-2 or TRBV6-3 to TRBJ1-1, with D possibly matching TRBD1 (5 bases). The CDR3 spans 14 residues. CDR1 and CDR2 (germline): MNHEY, SVGEGT. Trimming cost V 6 bases and J 8 bases, with 19 bases left between them. This CDR3 reads CASSTPSGSAEAFF. The DNA for the CDR3 is TGTGCCAGCAGCACCCCCTCAGGGAGTGCCGAAGCTTTCTTT.

This clonotype has a count of ten or more. The genes are TRBV20-1 and TRBJ1-1, with D uncertain. CDR1 is DFQATT, CDR2 SNEGSKA, per germline (reference sequence). With 6 bases removed from V and 0 bases from J, the gap between germline ends came to 14 bases. CDR3 size: 14 residues. The chain's CDR3 is CSALGNQMNTEAFF. The CDR3 nucleotides are TGCAGTGCCCTGGGGAATCAAATGAACACTGAAGCTTTCTTT.

As to this clonotype: This may arise from a read error, as a much more abundant clone is one base away. The chain employs TRBV7-9 and TRBJ2-3; TRBD1 might be the D (6 bases). Germline V lookup: CDR1 SEHNR, CDR2 FQNEAQ (reference sequence). The length of the CDR3 is 14 residues. The CDR3 sequence is CARSLGGGSDTQYF. For the CDR3, the DNA is TGTGCCAGGAGCTTAGGTGGGGGCTCAGATACGCAGTATTTT.

This clonotype appeared many times. Here the CDR3 reads CASSPRQTTGELFF. The CDR3 DNA is TGTGCCAGCAGTCCACGACAGACCACCGGGGAGCTGTTTTTT. This rearrangement joins TRBV12-3 or TRBV12-4 to TRBJ2-2; D is perhaps TRBD1 (5 bases). This CDR3 region has 14 residues. The ends were cut back, 5 bases at V and 4 bases at J, with 11 bases in the middle.

The rearrangement joins TRBV12-5 to TRBJ2-1; D gene uncertain. The germline CDR1 and CDR2 sequences are LGHNT and FRNRAP. Trimming cost V 7 bases and J 8 bases, with 15 bases left between them. This CDR3 is built from 13 residues. The CDR3 is CASASKVGDEQFF. The CDR3 bases are TGTGCTAGTGCCTCCAAGGTTGGTGATGAGCAGTTCTTC.

This clonotype was recorded once. This sequence may be a read error, since a much larger clone differs from it by one base. V usage is TRBV20-1 and J usage is TRBJ2-5, with D possibly matching TRBD2 (5 bases). Trimming cost V 2 bases and J 9 bases, with 7 bases left between them. Germline V gene sequence: CDR1 DFQATT, CDR2 SNEGSKA (reference sequence). There are 10 residues in the CDR3. The CDR3 DNA sequence: TGCAGTGCTAGATGGGAGCCCCAGTACTTC. This encodes CSARWEPQYF.

At least ten counts were recorded for this clonotype. The chain uses TRBV12-3 or TRBV12-4 and TRBJ2-7; no clear D. Trimming removed 5 bases at V and 2 bases at J, with 13 bases between. The CDR3 contains 14 residues. The CDR3 DNA follows: TGTGCCAGCAGTCCCCCGGCGAGCCCCTACGAGCAGTACTTC. Protein product: CASSPPASPYEQYF.

V is TRBV7-2 and J is TRBJ2-7; TRBD1 matches at 7 bases. Germline CDR1 reads SGHTA; CDR2 reads FQGNSA. The CDR3 is 15 amino acids. V shed 5 bases and J 0 bases; nucleotides not matched to a gene: 7. The CDR3 here is CASSQQGRFSYEQYF. The CDR3 DNA reads TGTGCCAGCAGCCAACAGGGGCGTTTCTCCTACGAGCAGTACTTC.

This clonotype was recorded many times. The chain combines TRBV7-3 with TRBJ2-3, with 8 bases identical to TRBD2. The J segment lost 4 bases and the V segment lost 4 bases, leaving 7 bases of the junction unmatched. Germline V gene sequence: CDR1 SGHTA, CDR2 FQGTGA. The CDR3 runs 15 residues. The CDR3 DNA sequence: TGTGCCAGCAGCTCGGGGGGGACTCGGTCAGATACGCAGTATTTT. Its translation is CASSSGGTRSDTQYF.

The V call is TRBV20-1, the J call TRBJ2-2, with TRBD2 matching 11 bases. V dropped 3 bases and J dropped 8; count of bases not matched to a gene: 11. The CDR3 spans 16 residues. Germline CDR1 reads DFQATT; CDR2 reads SNEGSKA (reference sequence). The CDR3 nucleotides are TGCAGTGCTAGTAAACTAGCGGGAGTATTGGGTGGGGAGCTGTTTTTT. Residues: CSASKLAGVLGGELFF.

This clonotype was seen many times. The rearrangement joins TRBV9 to TRBJ1-5; TRBD1 matches at 7 bases. CDR3 size: 16 residues. After removal of 4 bases from V and 5 bases from J, the junction contained 12 bases not matched to a gene. Per the germline V gene, CDR1 is SGDLS and CDR2 is YYNGEE. CDR3 sequence reads: CASSHKQDRVHQPQHF. The DNA of the CDR3 is TGTGCCAGCAGCCACAAGCAAGACAGGGTTCATCAGCCCCAGCATTTT.

This clonotype was detected ten times or more. The rearrangement links TRBV27 to TRBJ2-7; D is uncertain. The V gene lost 0 bases and the J gene lost 3 bases, with 9 bases spanning the gap. CDR1 MNHEY and CDR2 SMNVEV come from the germline V gene (reference sequence). This CDR3 region has 14 residues. The CDR3 bases are TGTGCCAGCAGTTTATCGGGCACCCTCTACGAGCAGTACTTC. Its protein product is CASSLSGTLYEQYF.

V usage is TRBV5-6 and J usage is TRBJ2-7; TRBD2 matches at 10 bases. Germline V lookup: CDR1 SGHDT, CDR2 YYEEEE. This CDR3 region has 19 residues. J was trimmed by 3 bases and V by 0 bases; bases with no gene match: 15. The CDR3 spells CASSLGAGLGGLAVYEQYF. CDR3 bases: TGTGCCAGCAGCTTGGGGGCAGGGCTAGGCGGACTAGCGGTCTACGAGCAGTACTTC.

In this sample, this clonotype turned up a few times. The chain joins TRBV5-6 to TRBJ1-2; 11 nucleotides align to TRBD1. The V gene's germline CDR1 is SGHDT and CDR2 YYEEEE. The ends lost 7 bases at V and 8 bases at J; junction bases unmatched: 7. The CDR3 length is 13 residues. The CDR3 here is CASGGQGARGYTF. CDR3 nucleotide sequence: TGTGCCAGCGGAGGACAGGGGGCTAGAGGCTACACCTTC.